This TCR beta chain is from a study of cytomegalovirus exposure and HLA in healthy donors. Study-wide results and caveats: Associated with cytomegalovirus, according to the listing, were around 160 TCR beta chains. Reported performance of the classifier showed diagnosis of cytomegalovirus status with high specificity and sensitivity. Subsequent analysis found a tendency for first-cohort TCR clusters to co-occur within the 90 to 150 validation repertoires. The authors confirmed in vitro that a few CMV-associated chains were specific for CMV antigens.

For this clone: Its cognate antigen is unknown.

Trimming took 4 bases from V and 0 from J, leaving 16 bases between them. Germline V gives CDR1 MDHEN, CDR2 SYDVKM. The CDR3 spans 16 residues. Clones were sequenced by immunoSEQ multiplex PCR, and TCRdb holds only the in-frame ones, with some missing. Among about 130,000 clones listed, approximately 89% were seen once. The sequence derives from a woman aged 18-29 years in good health and CMV-seronegative. The sample consisted of PBMCs. The chain joins TRBV28 to TRBJ2-7; D possibly corresponds to TRBD1 (6 bases). The CDR3 loop reads CASSSQGTSSSYEQYV. The CDR3 DNA follows: TGTGCCAGCAGTTCTCAAGGGACATCTAGCTCCTACGAGCAGTACGTC.